The clone carrying this T cell receptor (beta chain) has ten or more counts. The source of the sample is a study of T cells in Graves' hyperthyroidism and ophthalmopathy. Study-level information: The initial diagnosis was the point when peripheral blood was collected, ahead of any treatment.

Trimming cost V 5 bases and J 7 bases, with 11 bases left between them. The CDR3 is 13 amino acids. Germline lookup yields CDR1 SGHTA and CDR2 FQGTGA. Reasons for excluding patients were uncontrolled infection, other autoimmune disease, pregnancy or lactation. It was RNA transcripts that yielded the amplified TCR beta CDR3 regions. The HTBI set primed first-round TCR CDR3 RT-PCR. Each CDR3 protein is one row after TCRdb ran MiXCR on the multiplex PCR reads. The data contain 600,000 to 700,000 distinct CDR3 sequences, approximately 14% of them singletons. The sequence derives from a middle-aged woman with Graves' ophthalmopathy. Sequenced sample: blood. V usage is TRBV7-3 and J usage is TRBJ2-2, with TRBD2 as a possible D gene (5 bases). CDR3 loop: CASSPGLGGELFF. CDR3 in DNA: TGTGCCAGCAGCCCGGGGTTGGGCGGGGAGCTGTTTTTT.